This T cell receptor (beta chain) was documented in a study of blood T cell repertoires in COVID-19 (TCRdb year 2020). In the study overall: The collaborator samples originated in the United States, Italy and Spain and spanned the acute and convalescent phases of COVID-19. The samples were drawn from the first 160 participants of the ongoing ImmuneRACE study and from 1,254 subjects provided by 6 global collaborators. HLA class I and class II types, where available, came from metadata supplied by the sample provider rather than from assay-based typing. A de-identified subject ID, COVID-19 status, age in years and sex were almost always included in the sample metadata. The dataset comprised deeply sampled blood TCRbeta repertoires from subjects exposed to, actively infected with, or recovered from COVID-19. The repertoires were released in a freely available public database intended as a resource for research on the immune response to SARS-CoV-2. The material from the prospective study consisted of cDNA or gDNA derived from T cells, B-cell-depleted T cells, or PBMCs.

TCRbeta CDR3 regions were amplified from genomic DNA by means of the immunoSEQ Assay, a bias-controlled multiplex PCR. Regarding the original processing steps: Within the assay, amplification of reference gene primers was used to estimate how many nucleated cells each sample contained. To quantify the absolute abundance of each unique TCRbeta CDR3 rearrangement, sequence reads were collapsed and filtered. Productive Simpson clonality was computed per sample as the square root of Simpson's diversity index over productive rearrangements. Here the immuneACCESS table is served through TCRdb, limited to in-frame sequences with V and J called. Missing clones are a known gap in these copies; in checked studies unresolved V genes cover under half, and the rest lacks a known reason. V and J calls and clone size are those listed in that table; D and trimming were worked out from the DNA. The sample table records some 130,000 clones; around 80% of these occur just once. The ten largest clonotypes hold 1.5% to 2% of the sample.

About this clone: Its antigen is not yet known. Per-base qualities were not stored, and no clone one base away is much larger.

The cysteine opens and the phenylalanine closes a CDR3 of 17 amino acids. The DNA shown is the 51-base CDR3, in frame from base 1. According to the germline V gene, CDR1 reads SGHVS and CDR2 reads FQNEAQ. V is cut by 4 bases and J by 2 bases, and the space between the germline ends is 18 bases. Whole blood was collected in K2EDTA tubes by collaborating institutions according to the institutions' own protocols. For TCRbeta analysis, collaborators shipped samples as frozen whole blood, isolated PBMCs, or DNA extracted from either of those sample types. What the research found in general, with its limitations: The amount of clinical and demographic metadata varied by source and participant and was provided uncurated.

The TCR sequence derives from a man between 65 and 79 years old with acute or convalescent COVID-19. The sequenced material came from peripheral blood. The chain was built from TRBV7-8 and TRBJ1-5; the D gene assignment is ambiguous. The nucleotide sequence is TGTGCCAGCAGCTCCGGGGAATGGGGTTGGCGCAATCAGCCCCAGCATTTT. Its product reads: CASSSGEWGWRNQPQHF.